Listed here is a single TCR beta chain. The antigen is unknown. A single record per CDR3 protein comes from TCRdb applying MiXCR to the 5' RACE reads. The profile shows approximately 500,000 distinct CDR3 sequences, more than 20% of them singletons. The V end was cut by 4 bases, the J end by 6 bases, with 11 bases between. The CDR3 is 13 residues long. In germline, CDR1 is LGHDT, CDR2 YNNKEL (reference sequence). The sample comes from a study of identical twins. The study's findings and limits: Conclusions leaned on cross-sectional statistical analysis and did not track the same donors over time.

These sequences were also reported in another study, on T cells expressing NK-cell markers. As that report states: In the group of eight sequenced donors, seven were HCMV-seropositive and one was seronegative. Several donors' CD3+CD56-NKG2C+ cells were dominated by the same clonotypes.

This clonotype was sampled from a woman in her late teens or twenties in good health. Material: CD4+ T cells sorted from blood. The chain links TRBV3-1 to TRBJ2-3, with no clear D. The CDR3 reads CASSPPVSDTQYF. The DNA of the CDR3 is TGTGCCAGCAGCCCCCCGGTCTCCGATACGCAGTATTTT.